This entry lists 32 T cell receptor beta chains sequenced from one sample in a study of shared clonotypes between healthy human individuals (dated by TCRdb to 2019 to 2021). The library was made by the immunoSEQ multiplex PCR assay. TCRdb mirrors the immuneACCESS table, restricted to in-frame sequences. Some clones are absent from its copies; in checked studies, under half trace to an unresolved V gene, and the reason for the others is unknown. The sample table holds 800,000 to 1,200,000 clones, of which 75% to 80% were seen once. 0.5% to 0.6% of the sample is in the top ten clones. Sequences were obtained from memory CD4+ T cells from PBMCs. Sample cell subset or site, as interpreted from the label and publication: CD45RA-negative fraction. These receptors all stem from a man younger than 30 in good health. Some clones in this sample may be carry-over from other donors' samples.

The CDR3 loop reads CATFSGASYEQYF. In DNA form, the CDR3 reads TGTGCCACGTTTAGCGGGGCCTCCTACGAGCAGTACTTC. The chain couples TRBV28 to TRBJ2-7, with TRBD2 identical over 8 bases. The V segment lost 10 bases and the J segment 0 bases; nucleotides outside the gene matches: 5. The CDR3 runs 13 residues. Germline V gene data show CDR1 as MDHEN and CDR2 as SYDVKM.

For the CDR3, the DNA is TGCAGCGTCCGGGAAGGCTACAATGAGCAGTTCTTC. Translation gives CSVREGYNEQFF. V and J are TRBV29-1 and TRBJ2-1; perhaps TRBD2 as D (5 bases). Per germline, CDR1 SQVTM and CDR2 ANQGSEA. The CDR3 sequence is 12 residues long. The V gene lost 6 bases and the J gene lost 3 bases, with 9 bases spanning the gap.

The rearrangement links TRBV6-1 to TRBJ2-7; no reliable D call. Germline V gene data show CDR1 as MNHNS and CDR2 as SASEGT. The V and J ends lost 4 bases and 0 bases respectively, with 13 bases between them. The CDR3 covers 15 residues. The CDR3: CASSAPQLSSYEQYF. DNA of the CDR3: TGTGCCAGCAGTGCGCCACAACTTTCCTCCTACGAGCAGTACTTC.

The rearrangement links TRBV11-2 to TRBJ2-2; 9 bases fit TRBD2. Germline V lookup: CDR1 SGHAT, CDR2 FQNNGV. Trimming cost V 3 bases and J 6 bases; bases outside gene matches: 5. This CDR3 is built from 15 residues. The CDR3: CASSFLGLAAGELFF. The CDR3 region has the DNA TGTGCCAGCAGCTTTTTGGGACTAGCAGCCGGGGAGCTGTTTTTT.

As concerns this clone: The same CDR3 can be traced to other DNA sequences in this sample. The chain has TRBV18 and TRBJ2-3, with a possible D match to TRBD2 (5 bases). The length of the CDR3 is 13 residues. Germline-derived CDR1 and CDR2 are KGHSH and LQKENI. V was cut by 3 bases and J by 5 bases, with 9 bases left in between. The CDR3 here is CASSPPEVDTQYF. The CDR3 nucleotides are TGTGCCAGCTCACCCCCGGAGGTAGATACGCAGTATTTT. The full variable domain, completed using reference TRBV18 and TRBJ2-3, is NAGVMQNPRHLVRRRGQEARLRCSPMKGHSHVYWYRQLPEEGLKFMVYLQKENIIDESGMPKERFSAEFPKEGPSILRIQQVVRGDSAAYFCASSPPEVDTQYFGPGTRLTVL.

The rearrangement links TRBV5-1 to TRBJ2-3; possibly TRBD2 for D (5 bases). Trimming pared 5 bases from V and 0 bases from J, leaving 7 bases between. The V gene's germline CDR1 is SGHRS and CDR2 YFSETQ. The CDR3 loop spans 13 amino acids. CDR3 residues: CASRPGSTDTQYF. CDR3 nucleotides: TGCGCCAGCAGACCGGGGAGCACAGATACGCAGTATTTT.

The chain has TRBV6-1 and TRBJ1-1; 7 positions agree with TRBD1. J was trimmed by 5 bases and V by 6 bases; bases with no gene match: 9. CDR1 is MNHNS and CDR2 is SASEGT in the germline V gene. The CDR3 length is 14 residues. CDR3 nucleotide sequence: TGTGCCAGCAGAACACCAGGGGGACAGACTGAAGCTTTCTTT. Translation gives CASRTPGGQTEAFF.

V gene TRBV7-2 combines with J gene TRBJ2-6; 9 bases fit TRBD2. Germline V gene data show CDR1 as SGHTA and CDR2 as FQGNSA. The J segment lost 4 bases and the V segment lost 5 bases, leaving 15 bases of the junction unmatched. The CDR3 is made up of 19 amino acids. CDR3 region: CASSPRFGLAGSGANVLTF. CDR3 nucleotide sequence: TGTGCCAGCAGCCCTCGGTTCGGTCTAGCGGGATCCGGGGCCAACGTCCTGACTTTC.

The sample holds many counts of this clone. The chain joins TRBV9 to TRBJ2-7; TRBD2 aligns across 9 bases. CDR3 length: 14 amino acids. Germline V gene sequence: CDR1 SGDLS, CDR2 YYNGEE. V lost 2 bases, J lost 5 bases, and 5 bases stayed unmatched. In nucleotides, the CDR3 is TGTGCCAGCAGCGTTAACCTAGCGGGAAACGAGCAGTACTTC. As protein: CASSVNLAGNEQYF.

This chain joins TRBV11-3 and TRBJ1-1; a possible D gene is TRBD1 (6 bases). The CDR3 sequence is 17 residues long. V lost 0 bases to trimming and J lost 4 bases, with 18 bases between them. Germline V gene data show CDR1 as SGHNT and CDR2 as YENEEA. The CDR3 reads CASSLDLGGPGTTEAFF. The CDR3 DNA reads TGTGCCAGCAGCTTAGATCTAGGGGGACCCGGTACCACTGAAGCTTTCTTT.

J is TRBJ1-5 and V is TRBV6-1; 10 nucleotides line up with TRBD1. The CDR3 loop spans 17 amino acids. From germline, CDR1 is MNHNS and CDR2 SASEGT. V was clipped by 3 bases and J by 5 bases; unmatched bases: 10. The CDR3 coding sequence is TGTGCCAGCAGTGAGATACGGGACAGGGGATGGGATCAGCCCCAGCATTTT. The encoded protein is CASSEIRDRGWDQPQHF.

This clone has only one observation. The chain uses TRBV19 and TRBJ1-5; D gene ambiguous. Per germline, CDR1 LNHDA and CDR2 SQIVND (reference sequence). The ends were cut back, 6 bases at V and 2 bases at J, with 11 bases in the middle. The CDR3 sequence is 14 residues long. As DNA, the CDR3 is TGTGCCAGTAGCCAAAGCTCCCGCAATCAGCCCCAGCATTTT. This translates into CASSQSSRNQPQHF.

Only one count was recorded for this clone. The V call is TRBV15, the J call TRBJ1-3; D gene uncertain. V was cut by 0 bases and J by 4 bases, with 7 bases left in between. Germline V gene data show CDR1 as LNHNV and CDR2 as YYDKDF (reference sequence). CDR3 size: 14 residues. CDR3 in amino acids: CATSRDPIGNTIYF. The CDR3 DNA is TGTGCCACCAGCAGAGATCCGATCGGAAACACCATATATTTT.

Remarks on this clone: A junction end diverges from the germline sequence, so it may reflect a read error. The J gene is TRBJ1-1, the V gene TRBV5-6; TRBD1 is a possible D gene (5 bases). In germline, CDR1 is SGHDT, CDR2 YYEEEE. The CDR3 consists of 14 residues. CDR3 DNA: TGTGCCAGCAGCCGGGGACGGAGGAACACTAAAGCTTTCTTT. Translated, it gives CASSRGRRNTKAFF. The full variable domain, rest sourced from reference TRBV5-6 and TRBJ1-1, is DAGVTQSPTHLIKTRGQQVTLRCSPKSGHDTVSWYQQALGQGPQFIFQYYEEEERQRGNFPDRFSGHQFPNYSSELNVNALLLGDSALYLCASSRGRRNTKAFFGQGTRLTVV.

The chain employs TRBV7-3 and TRBJ2-2; D is unresolved. Germline CDR1 and CDR2: SGHTA and FQGTGA. Trimming removed 2 bases from V and 0 bases from J, with 13 bases in between. CDR3 size: 17 residues. The DNA for the CDR3 is TGTGCCAGCAGCTTACTCCCGCAGAACTCGAACACCGGGGAGCTGTTTTTT. It codes for CASSLLPQNSNTGELFF. The full variable domain, with the rest looked up from reference TRBV7-3 and TRBJ2-2, is GAGVSQTPSNKVTEKGKYVELRCDPISGHTALYWYRQSLGQGPEFLIYFQGTGAADDSGLPNDRFFAVRPEGSVSTLKIQRTERGDSAVYLCASSLLPQNSNTGELFFGEGSRLTVL.

This chain uses TRBV28 with TRBJ2-7; no clear D. The V gene's germline CDR1 is MDHEN and CDR2 SYDVKM. The ends were cut back, 10 bases at V and 0 bases at J, with 10 bases in the middle. This CDR3 is 12 amino acids long. Here the CDR3 DNA reads TGTGCCACCTCCGGGTTCTCCTACGAGCAGTACTTC. Translation gives CATSGFSYEQYF.

This clone was observed a few times. This specimen includes other DNA sequences encoding the same CDR3. V is TRBV27 and J is TRBJ2-7, with D perhaps TRBD2 (5 bases). Germline CDR1 and CDR2: MNHEY and SMNVEV (reference sequence). The CDR3 covers 13 residues. The ends were cut back, 3 bases at V and 4 bases at J, with 10 bases in the middle. CDR3: CASSLGGLYEQYF. The CDR3 DNA reads as TGTGCCAGCAGTTTGGGCGGGTTGTACGAGCAGTACTTC.

Note on this clone: Distinct nucleotide sequences in the sample also encode this CDR3. J is TRBJ2-2 and V is TRBV5-1; a weak D match, TRBD2 (5 bases). The ends were cut back, 2 bases at V and 5 bases at J, with 10 bases in the middle. The CDR3 contains 14 residues. Germline-derived CDR1 and CDR2 are SGHRS and YFSETQ. CDR3 coding DNA: TGCGCCAGCAGCTTACGGGGTAGTACCGGGGAGCTGTTTTTT. This translates into CASSLRGSTGELFF.

The V gene is TRBV5-4, the J gene TRBJ2-1; 7 bases fit TRBD2. Per the germline V gene, CDR1 is SGHNT and CDR2 is YYREEE (reference sequence). V lost 1 base, J lost 3 bases, and 7 bases stayed unmatched. This CDR3 region has 16 residues. CDR3 sequence reads: CASSLRSGNHYNEQFF. In DNA form, the CDR3 reads TGTGCCAGCAGCTTGAGGAGCGGGAACCACTACAATGAGCAGTTCTTC.

Many counts were recorded for this clone. The same CDR3 also results from other DNA sequences found in this sample. The V gene is TRBV28, the J gene TRBJ2-3, with 10 bases identical to TRBD2. V shed 2 bases, J shed 11 bases, and the junction held 4 bases outside the gene matches. Germline V gene sequence: CDR1 MDHEN, CDR2 SYDVKM. CDR3 length equals 13 residues. The DNA of the CDR3 is TGTGCCAGCAGTTTAAGCGGGAGGGAGGTGCAGTATTTT. Translated: CASSLSGREVQYF.

The chain joins TRBV5-1 to TRBJ2-1; D may correspond to TRBD1 or TRBD2 (5 bases each). The V end lost 3 bases, the J end lost 6 bases, and 10 bases lay between the germline ends. Germline V gene lookup returns CDR1 SGHRS and CDR2 YFSETQ. CDR3 length: 13 amino acids. The CDR3 here is CASSWDAINEQFF. As DNA, the CDR3 is TGCGCCAGCAGCTGGGACGCGATCAATGAGCAGTTCTTC. The whole variable domain, remainder taken from reference TRBV5-1 and TRBJ2-1, is KAGVTQTPRYLIKTRGQQVTLSCSPISGHRSVSWYQQTPGQGLQFLFEYFSETQRNKGNFPGRFSGRQFSNSRSEMNVSTLELGDSALYLCASSWDAINEQFFGPGTRLTVL.

The chain couples TRBV7-7 to TRBJ2-2, with 12 positions matching TRBD2. The ends lost 8 bases at V and 7 bases at J; junction bases unmatched: 5. Germline loops: CDR1 SSHAT, CDR2 FNYEAQ (reference sequence). The CDR3 length is 14 residues. CDR3: CASLAGGGHGELFF. The CDR3 DNA reads TGTGCCAGCCTAGCGGGAGGGGGTCACGGGGAGCTGTTTTTT.

The chain is built from TRBV28 and TRBJ1-2; 8 bases match TRBD1. The CDR3 runs to 13 residues. Looked up from germline, CDR1 is MDHEN and CDR2 is SYDVKM. With 2 bases clipped from V and 10 bases from J, the junction kept 6 bases outside the gene matches. The CDR3 sequence is CASSLGDRTDYTF. For the CDR3, the DNA is TGTGCCAGCAGTTTAGGGGACAGGACGGACTACACCTTC.

This chain connects TRBV18 to TRBJ1-2, with D unresolved. Germline V gene sequence: CDR1 KGHSH, CDR2 LQKENI. This CDR3 has 15 amino acids. Deletions cut 3 bases from V and 0 bases from J, with 11 bases between. CDR3 coding DNA: TGTGCCAGCTCACCCCAGCAGACCTCTAACTATGGCTACACCTTC. This codes for CASSPQQTSNYGYTF.

The rearrangement uses TRBV15 and TRBJ2-1, with 7 nucleotides matching TRBD2. The CDR3 is 16 amino acids. V was clipped by 4 bases and J by 6 bases; unmatched bases: 12. Germline loops: CDR1 LNHNV, CDR2 YYDKDF (reference sequence). CDR3 sequence reads: CATSMNGRRVLNEQFF. CDR3 DNA sequence: TGTGCCACCAGCATGAACGGGAGGCGCGTTCTCAATGAGCAGTTCTTC. Using reference TRBV15 and TRBJ2-1 for the parts outside the CDR3, the full variable domain is DAMVIQNPRYQVTQFGKPVTLSCSQTLNHNVMYWYQQKSSQAPKLLFHYYDKDFNNEADTPDNFQSRRPNTSFCFLDIRSPGLGDTAMYLCATSMNGRRVLNEQFFGPGTRLTVL.

This sequence joins TRBV10-1 and TRBJ2-7; TRBD1 aligns across 9 bases. The CDR3 is 15 amino acids. Unmatched junction bases numbered 5, after V lost 5 bases and J lost 0 bases. Germline V gives CDR1 WNHNN, CDR2 SYGVQD (reference sequence). The CDR3 here is CASSSDRGSSYEQYF. CDR3 bases: TGCGCCAGCAGTTCTGACAGGGGGAGCTCCTACGAGCAGTACTTC.

Only one count was recorded for this clone. The V and J genes are TRBV5-1 and TRBJ2-7, with TRBD1 matching over 9 bases. Germline CDR1 and CDR2: SGHRS and YFSETQ. The trim removed 4 bases at V and 6 bases at J, leaving 17 bases unmatched. The CDR3 has 17 residues. CDR3 nucleotide sequence: TGCGCCAGCAGCACTACACCGGGACAGGGTTTGCGCCGCGAGCAGTACTTC. Its protein product is CASSTTPGQGLRREQYF.

The V and J genes are TRBV5-1 and TRBJ1-1, with D hard to call. Trimming removed 0 bases from V and 3 bases from J, with 3 bases in between. This CDR3 spans 12 amino acids. Germline CDR1 is SGHRS and CDR2 is YFSETQ. CDR3 sequence: CASSLEDTEAFF. CDR3 bases: TGCGCCAGCAGCTTGGAGGACACTGAAGCTTTCTTT.

This chain connects TRBV5-1 to TRBJ2-1; tentatively, D is TRBD2 (5 bases). Germline V gene sequence: CDR1 SGHRS, CDR2 YFSETQ. The CDR3 contains 13 residues. Trimming removed 4 bases from V and 9 bases from J, with 14 bases in between. The CDR3 sequence: CASSVTVGSEQFF. The CDR3 bases are TGCGCCAGCAGCGTCACGGTGGGGAGTGAGCAGTTCTTC.

The chain has TRBV5-1 and TRBJ2-3; tentative D call: TRBD1 (5 bases). V was pared by 4 bases and J by 2 bases, with 8 bases between. This CDR3 is 13 amino acids long. In germline, CDR1 is SGHRS, CDR2 YFSETQ. DNA for the CDR3: TGCGCCAGCAGCGCGACAGTCACAGATACGCAGTATTTT. Translated, it gives CASSATVTDTQYF.

This chain uses TRBV5-1 with TRBJ1-4; no definite D call. The CDR3 length is 15 residues. Germline CDR1 and CDR2: SGHRS and YFSETQ. Trimming removed 4 bases from V and 0 bases from J, with 10 bases in between. The CDR3 sequence is CASSPEVATNEKLFF. The CDR3 DNA sequence: TGCGCCAGCAGCCCAGAAGTTGCAACTAATGAAAAACTGTTTTTT.

The genes are TRBV25-1 and TRBJ2-3; no clear D. This CDR3 is 11 amino acids long. Germline CDR1 reads MGHDK; CDR2 reads SYGVNS. V was pared by 1 base and J by 7 bases, with 3 bases between. The CDR3 DNA sequence: TGTGCCAGCAGTGAATTGAATACGCAGTATTTT. This gives the protein CASSELNTQYF.